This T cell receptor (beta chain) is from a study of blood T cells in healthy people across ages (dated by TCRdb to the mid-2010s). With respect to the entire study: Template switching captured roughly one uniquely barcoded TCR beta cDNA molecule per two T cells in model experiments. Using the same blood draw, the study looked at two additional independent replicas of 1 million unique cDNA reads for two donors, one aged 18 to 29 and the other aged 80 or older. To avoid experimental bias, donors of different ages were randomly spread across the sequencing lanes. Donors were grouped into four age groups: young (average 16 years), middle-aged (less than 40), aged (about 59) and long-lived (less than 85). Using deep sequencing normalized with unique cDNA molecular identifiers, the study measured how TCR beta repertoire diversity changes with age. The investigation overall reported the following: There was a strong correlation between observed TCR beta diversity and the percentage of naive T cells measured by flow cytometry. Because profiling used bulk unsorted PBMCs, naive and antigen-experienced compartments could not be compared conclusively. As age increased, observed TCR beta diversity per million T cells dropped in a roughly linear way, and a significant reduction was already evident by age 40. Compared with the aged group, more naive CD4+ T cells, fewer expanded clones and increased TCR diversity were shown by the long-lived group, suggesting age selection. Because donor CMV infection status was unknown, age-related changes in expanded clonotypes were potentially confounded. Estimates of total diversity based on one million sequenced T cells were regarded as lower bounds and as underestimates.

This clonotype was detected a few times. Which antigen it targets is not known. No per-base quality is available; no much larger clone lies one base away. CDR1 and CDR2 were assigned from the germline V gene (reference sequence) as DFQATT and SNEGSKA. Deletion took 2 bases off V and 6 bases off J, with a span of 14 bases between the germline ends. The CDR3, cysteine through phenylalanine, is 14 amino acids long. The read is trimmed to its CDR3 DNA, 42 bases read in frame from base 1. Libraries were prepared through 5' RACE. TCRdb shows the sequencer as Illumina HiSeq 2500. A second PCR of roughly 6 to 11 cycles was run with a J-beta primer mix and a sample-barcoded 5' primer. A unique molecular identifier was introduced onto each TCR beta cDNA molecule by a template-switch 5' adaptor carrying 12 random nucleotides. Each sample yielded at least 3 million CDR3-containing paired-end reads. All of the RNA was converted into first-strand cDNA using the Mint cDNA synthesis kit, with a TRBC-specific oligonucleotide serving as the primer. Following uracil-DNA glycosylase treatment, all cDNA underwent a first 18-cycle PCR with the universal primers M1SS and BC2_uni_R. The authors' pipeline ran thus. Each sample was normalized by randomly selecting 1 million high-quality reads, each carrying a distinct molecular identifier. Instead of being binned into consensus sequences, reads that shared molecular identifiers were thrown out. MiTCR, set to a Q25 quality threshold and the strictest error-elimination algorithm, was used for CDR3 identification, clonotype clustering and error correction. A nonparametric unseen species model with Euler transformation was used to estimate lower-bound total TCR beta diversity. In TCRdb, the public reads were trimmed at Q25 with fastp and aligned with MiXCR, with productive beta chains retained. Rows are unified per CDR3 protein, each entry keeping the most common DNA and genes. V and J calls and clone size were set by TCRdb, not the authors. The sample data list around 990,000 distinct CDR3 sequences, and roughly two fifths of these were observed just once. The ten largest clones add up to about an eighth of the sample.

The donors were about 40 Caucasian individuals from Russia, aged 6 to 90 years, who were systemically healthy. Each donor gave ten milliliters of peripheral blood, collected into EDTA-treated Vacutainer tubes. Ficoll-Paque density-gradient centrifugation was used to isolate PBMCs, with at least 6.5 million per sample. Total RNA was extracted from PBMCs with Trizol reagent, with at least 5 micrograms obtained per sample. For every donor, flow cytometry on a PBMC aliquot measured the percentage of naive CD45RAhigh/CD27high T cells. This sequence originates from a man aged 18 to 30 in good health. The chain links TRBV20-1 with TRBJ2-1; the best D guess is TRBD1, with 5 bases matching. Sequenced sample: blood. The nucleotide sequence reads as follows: TGCAGTGCTAGACGATCAGGGTCCCTCAATGAGCAGTTCTTC. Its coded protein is CSARRSGSLNEQFF.